These T cell receptor beta chains were read from a single sample in a study of blood T cell repertoires in COVID-19. The protocol was immunoSEQ multiplex PCR, while the TCRdb copy is restricted to in-frame clones and leaves out a portion. The top ten clones hold 0.8% to 1% of a sample with 350,000 to 500,000 clones, around 90% of them seen once. Sequencing was carried out using peripheral blood. The receptors shown here come from a man in his late teens or twenties with COVID-19, enrolled during active disease. Both conserved end residues are part of each CDR3. The D gene is left open where the match is weak. Clone size appears in some rows only: once, few, many, or a class for an expanded clone.

D gene	V gene	CDR3 length	clone size	J gene	CDR3 protein	CDR3 DNA
TRBD2	TRBV19	16	.	TRBJ2-3	CASSGVSGIGTDTQYF	TGTGCCAGTAGCGGAGTTAGCGGGATAGGCACAGATACGCAGTATTTT
.	TRBV27	14	.	TRBJ2-2	CASSISVYTGELFF	TGTGCCAGCTCGATTAGCGTATACACCGGGGAGCTGTTTTTT
.	TRBV6-1	17	few	TRBJ1-6	CASSDIGLLFYNSPLHF	TGTGCCAGCAGTGATATAGGACTTCTTTTTTATAATTCACCCCTCCACTTT
.	TRBV11-1	17	.	TRBJ1-1	CASSLALGQGWNTEAFF	TGTGCCAGCAGCTTAGCGCTAGGTCAGGGATGGAACACTGAAGCTTTCTTT
TRBD1	TRBV6-2/TRBV6-3	14	few	TRBJ1-5	CASSWTGLNQPQHF	TGTGCCAGCAGTTGGACAGGTCTCAATCAGCCCCAGCATTTT
TRBD1	TRBV14	14	once	TRBJ2-3	CASSLGQGLYTQYF	TGTGCCAGCAGCCTTGGACAGGGGCTGTATACGCAGTATTTT
TRBD1	TRBV18	14	.	TRBJ1-4	CASSPGQRSEKLFF	TGTGCCAGCTCACCGGGACAGAGGAGTGAAAAACTGTTTTTT
TRBD1	TRBV5-5	13	.	TRBJ1-2	CASSPGTEYGYTF	TGTGCCAGCAGCCCAGGGACAGAGTATGGCTACACCTTC
.	TRBV7-9	14	.	TRBJ1-4	CASSLASDQGKLFF	TGTGCCAGCAGCTTAGCGTCGGACCAGGGAAAACTGTTTTTT
.	TRBV6-4	16	.	TRBJ2-6	CASSEHSSSGANVLTF	TGTGCCAGCAGTGAACACAGCTCCTCTGGGGCCAACGTCCTGACTTTC
TRBD1	TRBV10-3	16	.	TRBJ1-2	CAISESPGQGTYGYTF	TGTGCCATCAGTGAGTCCCCCGGACAGGGGACCTATGGCTACACCTTC
TRBD1	TRBV6-6	13	.	TRBJ2-3	CASTGQSTDTQYF	TGTGCCAGCACGGGACAGAGCACAGATACGCAGTATTTT
.	TRBV2	14	.	TRBJ2-3	CASSVASSTDTQYF	TGTGCCAGCAGTGTGGCATCTAGCACAGATACGCAGTATTTT
.	TRBV18	15	.	TRBJ2-1	CASSPQRNPYNEQFF	TGTGCCAGCTCACCACAGCGGAACCCCTACAATGAGCAGTTCTTC
TRBD1	TRBV5-1	18	.	TRBJ1-3	CASSPEGTGTWGGNTIYF	TGCGCCAGCAGCCCGGAGGGGACAGGGACGTGGGGTGGAAACACCATATATTTT
TRBD1	TRBV19	14	.	TRBJ2-7	CASSIVGTGYEQYF	TGTGCCAGTAGTATAGTTGGGACAGGCTACGAGCAGTACTTC
TRBD1	TRBV12-3/TRBV12-4	13	.	TRBJ1-2	CASSFDRDYGYTF	TGTGCCAGCAGCTTTGACAGGGACTATGGCTACACCTTC